Below are 14 T cell receptor beta chains sequenced from a single sample in a study of cytomegalovirus exposure and HLA in healthy donors. A multiplex PCR was run with 60 Vbeta primers and 13 Jbeta primers. Sequencing was performed with immunoSEQ multiplex PCR; in TCRdb, only in-frame clones are kept and a portion is missing. The sample contains over 70,000 clones, less than 75% of which appear only once. Input material: PBMCs. The receptors were sampled from a man aged 40-50 years in good health and CMV-seropositive.

V and J are TRBV30 and TRBJ1-5; D uncertain. The CDR3 runs 14 residues. Looked up from germline, CDR1 is GTSNPN and CDR2 is SVGIG (reference sequence). V lost 0 bases, J lost 0 bases, and 6 bases lay in between. The CDR3 loop reads CAWSVDFSNQPQHF. Here the CDR3 DNA reads TGTGCCTGGAGTGTGGACTTTAGCAATCAGCCCCAGCATTTT.

V and J are TRBV7-2 and TRBJ1-5, with 7 bases aligning to TRBD1. V was clipped by 1 base and J by 6 bases; unmatched bases: 6. CDR3 size: 15 residues. The V gene's germline CDR1 is SGHTA and CDR2 FQGNSA. The CDR3 nucleotides are TGTGCCAGCAGCTTAGATGGACAGGATCGTCAGCCCCAGCATTTT. Encoded protein: CASSLDGQDRQPQHF.

The rearrangement uses TRBV5-6 and TRBJ2-2; 8 bases are shared with TRBD2. The CDR3 loop spans 15 amino acids. Trimming at V came to 0 bases and at J to 6 bases, leaving 4 bases not matched to a gene. Germline CDR1 SGHDT, CDR2 YYEEEE. The CDR3 protein is CASSLGLAYSGELFF. The CDR3 DNA reads TGTGCCAGCAGCTTGGGACTAGCGTACTCCGGGGAGCTGTTTTTT.

The V call is TRBV7-2, the J call TRBJ2-7; D might be TRBD2 (6 bases). From germline, CDR1 is SGHTA and CDR2 FQGNSA. This CDR3 is built from 15 residues. V was shortened by 1 base and J by 3 bases, with 13 bases between the two germline ends. CDR3: CASSLEEGRSYEQYF. CDR3 in DNA: TGTGCCAGCAGCTTAGAGGAGGGTAGGAGCTACGAGCAGTACTTC.

The chain has TRBV11-3 and TRBJ2-1; unclear D gene. The V end lost 3 bases, the J end lost 0 bases, and 15 bases lay between the germline ends. Germline V gene sequence: CDR1 SGHNT, CDR2 YENEEA. CDR3 size: 17 residues. Here the CDR3 reads CASSFGLTQSSYNEQFF. The CDR3 DNA reads TGTGCCAGCAGCTTCGGTCTGACTCAGAGCTCCTACAATGAGCAGTTCTTC.

J is TRBJ1-5 and V is TRBV27; D is undetermined. The CDR3 contains 14 residues. Looked up from germline, CDR1 is MNHEY and CDR2 is SMNVEV (reference sequence). V lost 2 bases and J 6 bases, leaving 11 bases between the germline ends. The CDR3 is CASSLGQAGQPQHF. CDR3 nucleotides: TGTGCCAGCAGTTTAGGGCAGGCCGGTCAGCCCCAGCATTTT.

The chain links TRBV9 to TRBJ2-3, with TRBD2 as a possible D gene (6 bases). Germline lookup yields CDR1 SGDLS and CDR2 YYNGEE. CDR3 size: 15 residues. Trimming cost V 2 bases and J 3 bases, with 13 bases left between them. The CDR3 bases are TGTGCCAGCAGCGTCGAGGCGGGAAGGACAGATACGCAGTATTTT. This translates into CASSVEAGRTDTQYF.

The sample holds a few counts of this clone. The chain uses TRBV6-1 and TRBJ2-7; 8 positions match TRBD1. This CDR3 has 15 amino acids. The V segment lost 2 bases and the J segment 2 bases; nucleotides outside the gene matches: 5. Germline V lookup: CDR1 MNHNS, CDR2 SASEGT. The CDR3 DNA sequence: TGTGCCAGCAGTGAACCGGGACAGGTGACCTACGAGCAGTACTTC. It is translated as CASSEPGQVTYEQYF.

The gene calls are TRBV4-3 and TRBJ1-6; 10 bases are a match to TRBD1. Germline V CDR1 and CDR2: LGHNA, YSLEER. The V segment lost 0 bases and the J segment 6 bases; nucleotides outside the gene matches: 2. The CDR3 has 16 residues. The CDR3 region is CASSQDRTGGNSPLHF. The CDR3 nucleotides read TGCGCCAGCAGCCAAGATCGGACAGGGGGTAATTCACCCCTCCACTTT.

CDR3 DNA sequence: TGTGCCAGCAGCTTGGGGCTAGCGGGACGAGAGGGAGATACGCAGTATTTT. Translating gives CASSLGLAGREGDTQYF. The rearrangement links TRBV5-4 to TRBJ2-3, with 9 bases identical to TRBD2. Germline V gene sequence: CDR1 SGHNT, CDR2 YYREEE (reference sequence). The CDR3 runs to 17 residues. With 0 bases clipped from V and 5 bases from J, the junction kept 10 bases outside the gene matches. Based on the CDR3 plus reference TRBV5-4 and TRBJ2-3, the full variable domain is ETGVTQSPTHLIKTRGQQVTLRCSSQSGHNTVSWYQQALGQGPQFIFQYYREEENGRGNFPPRFSGLQFPNYSSELNVNALELDDSALYLCASSLGLAGREGDTQYFGPGTRLTVL.

This chain uses TRBV27 with TRBJ1-2; D is possibly TRBD1 (5 bases). This CDR3 spans 14 amino acids. The V gene lost 6 bases and the J gene lost 2 bases, with 13 bases spanning the gap. Per the germline V gene, CDR1 is MNHEY and CDR2 is SMNVEV (reference sequence). The CDR3 sequence is CASRRDDRNYGYTF. In DNA, the CDR3 is TGTGCCAGCAGGAGAGATGACAGAAACTATGGCTACACCTTC.

This clone was observed a handful of times. The chain employs TRBV5-4 and TRBJ2-5; D unclear. V was clipped by 4 bases and J by 1 base, with 11 bases between them. This CDR3 is built from 14 residues. Looked up from germline, CDR1 is SGHNT and CDR2 is YYREEE (reference sequence). The CDR3 is CASSRPGSQETQYF. CDR3 coding DNA: TGTGCCAGCAGCCGCCCGGGTAGCCAAGAGACCCAGTACTTC.

CDR3 region: CASSEDYNYEQYF. The CDR3 nucleotides read TGTGCCAGCAGTGAGGACTACAATTACGAGCAGTACTTC. The chain combines TRBV2 with TRBJ2-7, with D tentatively TRBD2 (6 bases). The CDR3 sequence is 13 residues long. The germline V and J ends were trimmed by 3 bases and 4 bases, with 10 bases remaining between them. Germline V gives CDR1 SNHLY, CDR2 FYNNEI.

The chain combines TRBV27 with TRBJ2-7, with 8 bases that match TRBD1. This CDR3 is 14 amino acids long. J was trimmed by 4 bases and V by 3 bases; bases with no gene match: 5. Germline V gene data show CDR1 as MNHEY and CDR2 as SMNVEV (reference sequence). CDR3 DNA sequence: TGTGCCAGCAGTTTCAAAACAGGGGGGTACGAGCAGTACTTC. Amino acid sequence: CASSFKTGGYEQYF.